What follows are 23 T cell receptor beta chains derived from one specimen sequenced in a study of molecular identifiers for immune sequencing clone quantification. TCRdb independently ran MiXCR on the PCR reads; one entry per CDR3 protein. The repertoire includes around 460,000 distinct CDR3 sequences, roughly a fifth of them detected once, and about 0.78% sits in the top ten. Material: naive CD8+ T cells from blood, with Jurkat cell RNA spiked in. The subset: FACS-sorted CD8+CD4-CCR7+CD45RA+ naive T cells. These receptors all come from a human donor in good health. Some libraries in this study had Jurkat cell RNA spiked in.

A remark on this clonotype: Just one base apart from a much larger clone, this may be a read error. The chain combines TRBV29-1 with TRBJ1-1, with 8 bases fitting TRBD1. The length of the CDR3 is 12 residues. CDR1 SQVTM and CDR2 ANQGSEA come from the germline V gene. The CDR3 DNA reads as TGCAGCGTAGCACAGGGGGGCCCTGAAGCTCTCTTT. It yields the protein CSVAQGGPEALF.

This clonotype was recorded many times. V gene TRBV7-9 combines with J gene TRBJ2-1; a weak D match, TRBD2 (5 bases). With 5 bases removed from V and 0 bases from J, the gap between germline ends came to 14 bases. Looked up from germline, CDR1 is SEHNR and CDR2 is FQNEAQ (reference sequence). CDR3 length: 16 residues. CDR3 sequence (DNA): TGTGCCAGCAGCCCTCGGACTGTTAGCTCCTACAATGAGCAGTTCTTC. The encoded protein is CASSPRTVSSYNEQFF. The full variable domain, its missing parts supplied by reference TRBV7-9 and TRBJ2-1, is DTGVSQNPRHKITKRGQNVTFRCDPISEHNRLYWYRQTLGQGPEFLTYFQNEAQLEKSRLLSDRFSAERPKGSFSTLEIQRTEQGDSAMYLCASSPRTVSSYNEQFFGPGTRLTVL.

The J gene is TRBJ2-3, the V gene TRBV30, with 9 bases lining up with TRBD2. Per germline, CDR1 GTSNPN and CDR2 SVGIG (reference sequence). V lost 3 bases and J lost 4; bases outside the gene matches: 11. The CDR3 contains 16 residues. CDR3 residues: CAWRAGLARGADTQYF. The CDR3 DNA reads as TGTGCCTGGAGGGCCGGACTAGCGAGGGGCGCAGATACGCAGTATTTT.

In this sample, this clonotype turned up a few times. The rearrangement links TRBV11-2 to TRBJ2-1, with 9 bases fitting TRBD2. The CDR3 spans 17 residues. The germline gives CDR1 SGHAT, CDR2 FQNNGV. V dropped 3 bases and J dropped 6; count of bases not matched to a gene: 12. CDR3 DNA sequence: TGTGCCAGCAGCTTGGGGGGGGGACTAGCCCTCTTCAATGAGCAGTTCTTC. It yields the protein CASSLGGGLALFNEQFF. The full variable domain, in which reference TRBV11-2 and TRBJ2-1 provide the parts outside the CDR3, is EAGVAQSPRYKIIEKRQSVAFWCNPISGHATLYWYQQILGQGPKLLIQFQNNGVVDDSQLPKDRFSAERLKGVDSTLKIQPAKLEDSAVYLCASSLGGGLALFNEQFFGPGTRLTVL.

Regarding this clonotype: The junction differs from germline at one of its ends, possibly a read error. J is TRBJ2-1 and V is TRBV5-6; 12 bases match TRBD2. Germline V CDR1 and CDR2: SGHDT, YYEEEE. This CDR3 is 16 amino acids long. In nucleotides, the CDR3 is TGTGCCAGCAGCCCAGGACTAGCGGGATCCTACAATGAGCAGTCCTTC. The encoded protein is CASSPGLAGSYNEQSF.

This clonotype has more than one count but fewer than ten. The chain combines TRBV14 with TRBJ2-7; a possible D gene is TRBD2 (6 bases). V was trimmed by 4 bases and J by 2 bases, leaving 18 bases between them. Germline V CDR1 and CDR2: SGHDN, FVKESK. This CDR3 spans 16 amino acids. This CDR3 reads CASSPLPGTSTYEQYF. Here the CDR3 DNA reads TGTGCCAGCAGCCCGCTTCCCGGGACTTCTACCTACGAGCAGTACTTC.

This clonotype was counted a few times. The CDR3 sequence: CASSYPGLAGGITIGNEQFF. The CDR3 DNA reads as TGTGCCAGCAGTTACCCAGGACTAGCGGGAGGGATTACAATTGGGAATGAGCAGTTCTTC. The gene calls are TRBV6-2 or TRBV6-3 and TRBJ2-1, with 15 bases that match TRBD2. CDR3 length: 20 amino acids. J was trimmed by 7 bases and V by 2 bases; bases with no gene match: 15. The germline gives CDR1 MNHEY, CDR2 SVGEGT.

The chain has TRBV3-1 and TRBJ2-3; 9 positions agree with TRBD2. The CDR3 extends over 18 amino acids. With 3 bases clipped from V and 4 bases from J, the junction kept 14 bases outside the gene matches. Germline values: CDR1 LGHDT, CDR2 YNNKEL (reference sequence). The CDR3 protein is CASSHELTGLAMADTQYF. The CDR3 DNA sequence: TGTGCCAGCAGCCACGAGTTAACCGGACTAGCGATGGCAGATACGCAGTATTTT.

This clonotype has only a few counts. The V call is TRBV5-1, the J call TRBJ2-7; no definite D call. The CDR3 has 15 amino acids. V lost 0 bases to trimming and J lost 0 bases, with 10 bases between them. CDR1 is SGHRS, CDR2 YFSETQ, per germline. The chain's CDR3 is CASSLALGDSYEQYF. CDR3 DNA sequence: TGCGCCAGCAGCTTGGCCCTTGGTGACTCCTACGAGCAGTACTTC.

This clonotype was seen repeatedly, ten times or more. V usage is TRBV12-3 or TRBV12-4 and J usage is TRBJ2-3, with 9 bases aligning to TRBD2. V dropped 4 bases and J dropped 10; count of bases not matched to a gene: 12. This CDR3 has 15 amino acids. The CDR3 bases are TGTGCCAGCAGTTCCGCGGGGGGGCGTGACGGTCCGCAGTATTTT. This sequence encodes CASSSAGGRDGPQYF.

This clonotype occurred many times. The J gene is TRBJ1-1, the V gene TRBV28; weak D call: TRBD1 (6 bases). CDR1 and CDR2 (germline): MDHEN, SYDVKM. The CDR3 is made up of 13 amino acids. V lost 6 bases to trimming and J lost 3 bases, with 11 bases between them. The CDR3 reads CASSPRTDTEAFF. Written as DNA, the CDR3 is TGTGCCAGCAGCCCACGGACAGACACTGAAGCTTTCTTT.

This clonotype was observed a handful of times. This chain connects TRBV12-3 or TRBV12-4 to TRBJ2-3; D tentatively reads TRBD1 or TRBD2 (7 bases each). The V end was cut by 6 bases, the J end by 0 bases, with 28 bases between. The CDR3 totals 20 residues. CDR3 DNA: TGTGCCAGCAGCCGCCCTGGAGGGGACAGCGGGACTCGGAGCACAGATACGCAGTATTTT. Its protein is CASSRPGGDSGTRSTDTQYF.

V gene TRBV6-1 combines with J gene TRBJ2-7; 7 bases are a match to TRBD1. The V segment lost 11 bases and the J segment 2 bases; nucleotides outside the gene matches: 3. CDR1 and CDR2 (germline): MNHNS, SASEGT. The CDR3 is made up of 11 amino acids. DNA for the CDR3: TGTGCCGGCGGACAGGCCTACGAGCAGTACTTC. Its translation: CAGGQAYEQYF.

This clonotype came up a few times. The chain has TRBV28 and TRBJ2-7, with D possibly matching TRBD2 (5 bases). V was pared by 4 bases and J by 6 bases, with 13 bases between. Germline V gene data show CDR1 as MDHEN and CDR2 as SYDVKM. The CDR3 consists of 13 residues. DNA of the CDR3: TGTGCCAGCAGTTCCTACGGGAAGAGCGAGCAGTACTTC. Translating it yields CASSSYGKSEQYF. The full variable domain, with the rest looked up from reference TRBV28 and TRBJ2-7, is DVKVTQSSRYLVKRTGEKVFLECVQDMDHENMFWYRQDPGLGLRLIYFSYDVKMKEKGDIPEGYSVSREKKERFSLILESASTNQTSMYLCASSSYGKSEQYFGPGTRLTVT.

The chain recombines TRBV6-2 or TRBV6-3 with TRBJ2-5; 14 bases line up with TRBD2. J lost 1 base, V lost 2 bases, and 6 bases had no gene match. CDR1 is MNHEY and CDR2 is SVGEGT in the germline V gene. This CDR3 has 18 amino acids. The CDR3 DNA sequence: TGTGCCAGCAGTTACAATATGGGACTAGCGGGAGTCCAAGAGACCCAGTACTTC. This encodes CASSYNMGLAGVQETQYF.

This clonotype was recorded a few times. The V call is TRBV27, the J call TRBJ1-4; D gene unclear. V shed 0 bases and J shed 4 bases, with 12 bases lying between them. Germline assignment: CDR1 MNHEY and CDR2 SMNVEV (reference sequence). The CDR3 is 16 amino acids. Here the CDR3 reads CASSLSGFSINEKLFF. Written as DNA, the CDR3 is TGTGCCAGCAGTTTATCAGGCTTTTCGATTAATGAAAAACTGTTTTTT.

This clonotype appeared a single time. Without the conserved terminal phenylalanine or tryptophan, this CDR3 likely stems from a read error. The chain uses TRBV19 and TRBJ2-5; D is ambiguous. Trimming stripped 5 bases from V and 2 bases from J, with 9 bases between. Germline CDR1 and CDR2: LNHDA and SQIVND (reference sequence). This CDR3 is 13 amino acids long. DNA for the CDR3: TGTGCCAGTAGTTTTTGGGGACAAGAGACCCAGTACCTC. Translated, it gives CASSFWGQETQYL.

On this clonotype itself: A much larger clone differs by one base, so this may be a read error. CDR3 sequence: CANSWTVSSYEQYF. The CDR3 coding sequence is TGTGCCAACAGTTGGACAGTAAGCTCCTACGAGCAGTACTTC. J is TRBJ2-7 and V is TRBV6-6; D is perhaps TRBD1 (6 bases). The germline CDR1 and CDR2 sequences are MNHNY and SVGAGI (reference sequence). The CDR3 has 14 amino acids.

The sample holds many counts of this clonotype. The chain recombines TRBV28 with TRBJ2-7; D is uncertain. V was shortened by 3 bases and J by 2 bases, with 11 bases between the two germline ends. CDR1 is MDHEN and CDR2 is SYDVKM in the germline V gene. The CDR3 loop spans 14 amino acids. CDR3: CASSLLRLAYEQYF. CDR3 in DNA: TGTGCCAGCAGTTTGCTCAGGCTTGCCTACGAGCAGTACTTC.

This clonotype has just one count. Given a much more abundant clone one base away, this may be a read error. The chain carries TRBV14 and TRBJ2-7, with 11 bases identical to TRBD1. This CDR3 has 13 amino acids. Germline V CDR1 and CDR2: SGHDN, FVKESK. The CDR3 spells CASRQDWDRGSPF. Here the CDR3 DNA reads TGTGCCAGCAGACAAGACTGGGACAGGGGGTCACCTTTC.

V gene TRBV12-3 or TRBV12-4 combines with J gene TRBJ2-7, with D possibly TRBD2 on 5 matching bases. V shed 0 bases and J shed 2 bases, with 11 bases lying between them. The CDR3 sequence is 15 residues long. The CDR3, as DNA: TGTGCCAGCAGTTTAGCGCGGGCGCCCCCCTACGAGCAGTACTTC. It codes for CASSLARAPPYEQYF.

The chain carries TRBV4-1 and TRBJ1-1; 8 bases are a match to TRBD1. This CDR3 has 15 residues. Germline CDR1 is MGHRA and CDR2 is YSYEKL. The V and J ends lost 3 bases and 1 base, in that order; junction bases with no gene match: 4. In DNA, the CDR3 is TGCGCCAGCAGCCAGGCACAGGGGGGGAACACTGAAGCTTTCTTT. Translating it yields CASSQAQGGNTEAFF.

This clonotype was counted a few times. CDR3 nucleotide sequence: TGTGCCAGCCTGAAGGGGGAGACCCAGTACTTC. Translated: CASLKGETQYF. The V gene is TRBV27, the J gene TRBJ2-5, with TRBD1 as a possible D gene (5 bases). Germline CDR1 MNHEY, CDR2 SMNVEV (reference sequence). This CDR3 has 11 residues. The V and J ends lost 8 bases and 5 bases respectively, with 9 bases between them.